One sample yielded the 9 T cell receptor beta chains listed below, sequenced in a study of a mutant IDH1 vaccine in newly diagnosed glioma. Time point defined: baseline, week 1 (first vaccination visit). Treatment noted: pre-vaccination baseline after standard-of-care therapy. Sequencing used immunoSEQ multiplex PCR; TCRdb keeps in-frame clones, though not all of them. The table lists tens of thousands of clones, more than 65% of them singletons. The sequences come from PBMCs, collected from a glioma patient treated with radiotherapy, temozolomide or both. The receptors derive from a man between 35 and 55 years old with glioma. Some clones in this sample may be carry-over from other donors' samples.

The rearrangement joins TRBV19 to TRBJ2-7; 7 positions match TRBD1. V was clipped by 4 bases and J by 2 bases; unmatched bases: 2. This CDR3 is built from 13 residues. Looked up from germline, CDR1 is LNHDA and CDR2 is SQIVND (reference sequence). The CDR3 sequence is CASSRDSAYEQYF. CDR3 DNA: TGTGCCAGTAGTAGGGACAGCGCCTACGAGCAGTACTTC.

Of note for this clone: Without the conserved terminal phenylalanine or tryptophan, this CDR3 likely stems from a read error. The chain recombines TRBV30 with TRBJ2-7; TRBD2 might be the D (7 bases). CDR1 is GTSNPN, CDR2 SVGIG, per germline (reference sequence). This CDR3 region has 14 residues. The V and J ends lost 7 bases and 3 bases respectively, with 19 bases between them. DNA for the CDR3: TGTGCCTCAACGGGGGGCGGGGGCCGCTACGAGCAGTACTTA. Translated: CASTGGGGRYEQYL.

The V and J genes are TRBV4-2 and TRBJ1-5, with TRBD1 identical over 9 bases. The V gene's germline CDR1 is LGHNA and CDR2 YNFKEQ. With V trimmed by 4 bases and J by 5 bases, 0 bases remained unmatched. CDR3 length: 13 residues. CDR3 sequence (DNA): TGTGCCAGCAGCCGGGACAGGGATCAGCCCCAGCATTTT. Translating it yields CASSRDRDQPQHF.

The chain links TRBV2 to TRBJ1-2; 10 positions agree with TRBD1. Germline loops: CDR1 SNHLY, CDR2 FYNNEI. CDR3 size: 14 residues. V lost 6 bases and J lost 6; bases outside the gene matches: 7. This chain's CDR3 is CASRRQGAPNGYTF. CDR3 DNA: TGTGCCAGCAGAAGACAGGGGGCGCCTAATGGCTACACCTTC.

V is TRBV7-2 and J is TRBJ1-2; D not certain. The CDR3 runs to 14 residues. Trimming stripped 5 bases from V and 6 bases from J, with 16 bases between. CDR1 and CDR2 from the germline V gene are SGHTA and FQGNSA. The CDR3 region is CASSQYRTEDGYTF. CDR3 bases: TGTGCCAGCAGCCAATATCGGACGGAGGATGGCTACACCTTC.

The gene calls are TRBV4-1 and TRBJ1-1, with a weak D call TRBD1 (5 bases). V was clipped by 0 bases and J by 3 bases, with 8 bases between them. The CDR3 length is 14 residues. CDR1 MGHRA and CDR2 YSYEKL come from the germline V gene. In DNA, the CDR3 is TGCGCCAGCAGCCAAGAGGGGGGGTACACTGAAGCTTTCTTT. Its protein is CASSQEGGYTEAFF.

This clone was found once. The V gene is TRBV6-6, the J gene TRBJ2-7; no clear D gene. The CDR3 is 15 amino acids. Germline V CDR1 and CDR2: MNHNY, SVGAGI (reference sequence). Trimming shortened V by 4 bases and J by 6 bases, and 19 bases separated the two germline ends. This CDR3 reads CASSSGRPRTPEQYF. The CDR3 nucleotides are TGTGCCAGCAGTTCGGGTCGGCCCAGAACCCCCGAGCAGTACTTC.

This clone has a single count. The V gene is TRBV7-9, the J gene TRBJ2-7; the D gene is possibly TRBD1 (5 bases). Germline CDR1 and CDR2: SEHNR and FQNEAQ (reference sequence). This CDR3 is 15 amino acids long. V was cut by 1 base and J by 6 bases, with 16 bases left in between. The CDR3 coding sequence is TGTGCCAGCAGCTTAGGTGGGGCTTGGAGTACCGAGCAGTACTTC. It yields the protein CASSLGGAWSTEQYF. Combining the CDR3 with reference TRBV7-9 and TRBJ2-7 gives the whole variable domain DTGVSQNPRHKITKRGQNVTFRCDPISEHNRLYWYRQTLGQGPEFLTYFQNEAQLEKSRLLSDRFSAERPKGSFSTLEIQRTEQGDSAMYLCASSLGGAWSTEQYFGPGTRLTVT.

This chain connects TRBV7-6 to TRBJ2-3; D is undetermined. The CDR3 sequence is 15 residues long. Germline V lookup: CDR1 SGHVS, CDR2 FNYEAQ. The V gene lost 1 base and the J gene lost 0 bases, with 8 bases spanning the gap. CDR3 region: CASSLDPSSTDTQYF. In DNA form, the CDR3 reads TGTGCCAGCAGCTTAGACCCATCTAGCACAGATACGCAGTATTTT.